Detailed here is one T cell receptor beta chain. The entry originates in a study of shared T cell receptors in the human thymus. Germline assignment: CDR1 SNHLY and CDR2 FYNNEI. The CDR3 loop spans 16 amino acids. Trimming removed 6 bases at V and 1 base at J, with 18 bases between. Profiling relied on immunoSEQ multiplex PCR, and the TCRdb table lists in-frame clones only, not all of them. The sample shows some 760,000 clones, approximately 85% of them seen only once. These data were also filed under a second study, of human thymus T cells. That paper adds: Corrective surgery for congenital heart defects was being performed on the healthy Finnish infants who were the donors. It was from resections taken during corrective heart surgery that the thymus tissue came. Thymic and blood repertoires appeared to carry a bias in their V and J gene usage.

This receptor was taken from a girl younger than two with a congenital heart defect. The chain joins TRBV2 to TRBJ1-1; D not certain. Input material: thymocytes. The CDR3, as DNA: TGTGCCAGCAGCCTCGGCGGCCGAGGCAGGAACACTGAAGCTTTCTTT. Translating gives CASSLGGRGRNTEAFF. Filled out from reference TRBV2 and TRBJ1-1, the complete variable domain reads EPEVTQTPSHQVTQMGQEVILRCVPISNHLYFYWYRQILGQKVEFLVSFYNNEISEKSEIFDDQFSVERPDGSNFTLKIRSTKLEDSAMYFCASSLGGRGRNTEAFFGQGTRLTVV.